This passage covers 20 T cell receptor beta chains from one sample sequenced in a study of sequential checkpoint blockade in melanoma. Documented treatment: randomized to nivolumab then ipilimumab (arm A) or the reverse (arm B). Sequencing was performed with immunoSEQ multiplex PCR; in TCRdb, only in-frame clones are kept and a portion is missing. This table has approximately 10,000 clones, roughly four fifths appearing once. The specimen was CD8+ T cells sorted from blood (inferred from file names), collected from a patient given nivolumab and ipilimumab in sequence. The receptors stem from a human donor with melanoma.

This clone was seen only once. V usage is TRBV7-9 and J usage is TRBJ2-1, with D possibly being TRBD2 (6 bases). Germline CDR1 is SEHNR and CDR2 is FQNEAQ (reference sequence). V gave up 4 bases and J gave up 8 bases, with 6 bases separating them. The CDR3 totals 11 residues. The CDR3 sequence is CASSSGDEQFF. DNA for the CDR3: TGTGCCAGCAGCTCGGGGGATGAGCAGTTCTTC.

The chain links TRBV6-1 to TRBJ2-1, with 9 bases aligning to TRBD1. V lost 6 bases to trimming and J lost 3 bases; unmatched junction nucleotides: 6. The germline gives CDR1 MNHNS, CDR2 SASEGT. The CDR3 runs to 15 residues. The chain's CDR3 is CASSPGTGFYNEQFF. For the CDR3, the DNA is TGTGCCAGCAGCCCCGGGACAGGGTTCTACAATGAGCAGTTCTTC.

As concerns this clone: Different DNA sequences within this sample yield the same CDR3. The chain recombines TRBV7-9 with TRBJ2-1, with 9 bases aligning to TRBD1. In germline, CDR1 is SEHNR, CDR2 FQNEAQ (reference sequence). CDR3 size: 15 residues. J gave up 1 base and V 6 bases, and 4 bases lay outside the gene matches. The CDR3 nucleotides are TGTGCCAGCAGTCCACAGGGGGCTTCCTACAATGAGCAGTTCTTC. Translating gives CASSPQGASYNEQFF.

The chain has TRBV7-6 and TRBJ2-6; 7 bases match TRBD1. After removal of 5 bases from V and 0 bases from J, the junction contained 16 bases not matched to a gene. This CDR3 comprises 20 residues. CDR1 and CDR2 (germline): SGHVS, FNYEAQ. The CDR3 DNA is TGTGCCAGCAGCGAAGATCCCTACAGGGGTCTTAGCTCTGGGGCCAACGTCCTGACTTTC. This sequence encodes CASSEDPYRGLSSGANVLTF.

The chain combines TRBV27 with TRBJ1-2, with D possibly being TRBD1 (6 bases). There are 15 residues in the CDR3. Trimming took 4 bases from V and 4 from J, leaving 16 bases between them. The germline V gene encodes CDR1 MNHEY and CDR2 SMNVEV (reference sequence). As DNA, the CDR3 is TGTGCCAGCAGTTCCCGAGGGGGAGTTCTCTATGGCTACACCTTC. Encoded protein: CASSSRGGVLYGYTF.

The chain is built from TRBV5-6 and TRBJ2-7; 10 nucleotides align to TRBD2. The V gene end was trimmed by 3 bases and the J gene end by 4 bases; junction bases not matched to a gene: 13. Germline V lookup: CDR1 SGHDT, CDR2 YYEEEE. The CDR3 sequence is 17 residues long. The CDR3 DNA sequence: TGTGCCAGCAGCTGGGGGGGAGGAGGACTAGCGGTATACGAGCAGTACTTC. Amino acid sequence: CASSWGGGGLAVYEQYF. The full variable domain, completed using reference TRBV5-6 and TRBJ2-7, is DAGVTQSPTHLIKTRGQQVTLRCSPKSGHDTVSWYQQALGQGPQFIFQYYEEEERQRGNFPDRFSGHQFPNYSSELNVNALLLGDSALYLCASSWGGGGLAVYEQYFGPGTRLTVT.

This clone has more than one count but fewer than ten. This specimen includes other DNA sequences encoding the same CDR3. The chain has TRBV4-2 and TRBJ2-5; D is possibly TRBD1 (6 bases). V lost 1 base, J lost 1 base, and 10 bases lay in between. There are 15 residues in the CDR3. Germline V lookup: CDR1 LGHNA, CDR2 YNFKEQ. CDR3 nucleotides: TGTGCCAGCAGCCAAGGTACAGGGTTCCAAGAGACCCAGTACTTC. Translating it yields CASSQGTGFQETQYF.

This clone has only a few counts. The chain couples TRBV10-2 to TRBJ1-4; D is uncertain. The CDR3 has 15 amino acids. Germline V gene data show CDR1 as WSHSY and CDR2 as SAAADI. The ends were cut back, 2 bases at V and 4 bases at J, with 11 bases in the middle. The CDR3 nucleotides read TGCGCCAGCAGTGAGAAGGGAGGTTTTAATGAAAAACTGTTTTTT. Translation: CASSEKGGFNEKLFF.

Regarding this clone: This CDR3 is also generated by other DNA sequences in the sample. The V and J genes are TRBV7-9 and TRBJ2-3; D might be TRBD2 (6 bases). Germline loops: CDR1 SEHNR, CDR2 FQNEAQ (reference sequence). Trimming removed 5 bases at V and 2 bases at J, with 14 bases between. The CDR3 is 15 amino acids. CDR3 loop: CASSPPGVSTDTQYF. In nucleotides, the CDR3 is TGTGCCAGCAGCCCCCCGGGAGTCTCCACAGATACGCAGTATTTT.

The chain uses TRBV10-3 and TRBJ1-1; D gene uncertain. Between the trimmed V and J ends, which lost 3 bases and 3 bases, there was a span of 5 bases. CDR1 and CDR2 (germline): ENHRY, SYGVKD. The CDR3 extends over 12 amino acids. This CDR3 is CAISEADTEAFF. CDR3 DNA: TGTGCCATCAGTGAAGCGGACACTGAAGCTTTCTTT.

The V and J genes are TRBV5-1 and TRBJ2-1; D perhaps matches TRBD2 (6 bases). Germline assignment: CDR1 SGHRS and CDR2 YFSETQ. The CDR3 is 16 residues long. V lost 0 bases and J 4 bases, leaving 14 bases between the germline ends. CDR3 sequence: CASSLVGLALYNEQFF. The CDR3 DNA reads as TGCGCCAGCAGCTTGGTAGGGCTAGCGTTGTACAATGAGCAGTTCTTC.

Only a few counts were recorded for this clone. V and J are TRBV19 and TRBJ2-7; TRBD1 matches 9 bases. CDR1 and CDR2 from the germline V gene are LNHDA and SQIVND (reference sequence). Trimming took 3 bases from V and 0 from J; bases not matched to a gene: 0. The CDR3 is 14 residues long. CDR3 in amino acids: CASSMDRGSYEQYF. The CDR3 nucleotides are TGTGCCAGTAGTATGGACAGGGGCTCCTACGAGCAGTACTTC.

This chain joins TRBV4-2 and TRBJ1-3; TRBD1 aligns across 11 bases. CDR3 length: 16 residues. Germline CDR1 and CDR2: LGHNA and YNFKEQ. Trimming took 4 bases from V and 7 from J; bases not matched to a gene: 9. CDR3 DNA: TGTGCCAGCAGCCCATCGGGACAGGGGGATCTCAACACCATATATTTT. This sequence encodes CASSPSGQGDLNTIYF.

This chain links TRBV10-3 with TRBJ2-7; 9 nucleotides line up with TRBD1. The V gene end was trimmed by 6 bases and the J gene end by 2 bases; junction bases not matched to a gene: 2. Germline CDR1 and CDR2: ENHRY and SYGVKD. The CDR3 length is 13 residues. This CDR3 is CAISGDRAYEQYF. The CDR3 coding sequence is TGTGCCATCAGCGGGGACAGGGCCTACGAGCAGTACTTC.

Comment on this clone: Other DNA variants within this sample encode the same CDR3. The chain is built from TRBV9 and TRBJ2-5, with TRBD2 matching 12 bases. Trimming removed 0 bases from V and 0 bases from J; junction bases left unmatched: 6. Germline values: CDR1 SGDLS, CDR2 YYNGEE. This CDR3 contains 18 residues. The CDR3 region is CASSVGLAGGLYQETQYF. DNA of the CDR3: TGTGCCAGCAGCGTAGGTCTAGCGGGAGGGTTGTACCAAGAGACCCAGTACTTC.

CDR3 in amino acids: CASATGYNEQFF. The CDR3 DNA reads TGTGCCAGCGCGACGGGCTACAATGAGCAGTTCTTC. The chain links TRBV27 to TRBJ2-1, with D unresolved. The germline V gene encodes CDR1 MNHEY and CDR2 SMNVEV (reference sequence). CDR3 length: 12 residues. V was trimmed by 8 bases and J by 3 bases, leaving 8 bases between them.

CDR3 bases: TGTGCCAGCAGCCTTGAGGGACAGGGAGTCTACGAGCAGTACTTC. This codes for CASSLEGQGVYEQYF. The chain uses TRBV7-9 and TRBJ2-7; 9 nucleotides agree with TRBD1. Looked up from germline, CDR1 is SEHNR and CDR2 is FQNEAQ (reference sequence). The CDR3 is made up of 15 amino acids. V shed 5 bases, J shed 3 bases, and the junction held 8 bases outside the gene matches.

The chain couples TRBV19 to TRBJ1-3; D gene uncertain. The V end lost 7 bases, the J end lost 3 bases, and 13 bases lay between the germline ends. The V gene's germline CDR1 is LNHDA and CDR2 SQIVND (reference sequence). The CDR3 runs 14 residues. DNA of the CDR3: TGTGCCAGTACCCGGTCGTACGGTGGAAACACCATATATTTT. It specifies CASTRSYGGNTIYF. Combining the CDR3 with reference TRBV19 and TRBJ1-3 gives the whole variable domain DGGITQSPKYLFRKEGQNVTLSCEQNLNHDAMYWYRQDPGQGLRLIYYSQIVNDFQKGDIAEGYSVSREKKESFPLTVTSAQKNPTAFYLCASTRSYGGNTIYFGEGSWLTVV.

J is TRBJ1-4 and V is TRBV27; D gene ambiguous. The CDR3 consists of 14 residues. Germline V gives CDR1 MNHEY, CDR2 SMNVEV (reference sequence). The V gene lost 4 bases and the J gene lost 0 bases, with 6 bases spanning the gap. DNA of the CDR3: TGTGCCAGCAGTTCCTTAGCAACTAATGAAAAACTGTTTTTT. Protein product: CASSSLATNEKLFF.

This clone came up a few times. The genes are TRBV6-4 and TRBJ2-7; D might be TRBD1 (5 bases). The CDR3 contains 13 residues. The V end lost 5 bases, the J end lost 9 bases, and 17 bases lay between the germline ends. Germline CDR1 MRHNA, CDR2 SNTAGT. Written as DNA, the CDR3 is TGTGCCAGCAGTCCAAGACAGCCCGACGGGCAGTACTTC. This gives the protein CASSPRQPDGQYF.